This T cell receptor (beta chain) was retrieved from a study of blood T cell repertoires in COVID-19. Clones were read by immunoSEQ multiplex PCR, and TCRdb kept only the in-frame ones, dropping some. The sample contains about 220,000 clones, around 90% of which appear only once. Each participant's cohort was designated according to participant-reported clinical history. CDR1 SGHRS and CDR2 YFSETQ come from the germline V gene. J lost 4 bases, V lost 3 bases, and 5 bases had no gene match. CDR3 length: 14 amino acids. This TCR was sampled from a woman between 25 and 40 years old with acute COVID-19. The sequenced material came from PBMCs or T cells enriched from blood (not recorded which). The gene calls are TRBV5-1 and TRBJ2-5; TRBD2 matches at 8 bases. The CDR3 sequence: CASSYSGGGETQYF. In DNA form, the CDR3 reads TGCGCCAGCAGCTACAGCGGGGGTGGAGAGACCCAGTACTTC. The whole variable domain, remainder taken from reference TRBV5-1 and TRBJ2-5, is KAGVTQTPRYLIKTRGQQVTLSCSPISGHRSVSWYQQTPGQGLQFLFEYFSETQRNKGNFPGRFSGRQFSNSRSEMNVSTLELGDSALYLCASSYSGGGETQYFGPGTRLLVL.